This T cell receptor beta chain was identified in a study of T cells after yellow fever vaccination. This clonotype was observed a few times. Its antigen is undetermined. Germline is not matched at one junction end, which may reflect a read error. TCRdb processed the 5' RACE reads anew with MiXCR; each CDR3 protein has one entry. The sample contains hundreds of thousands of distinct CDR3 sequences, 8.5% to 9% of which appear only once. The CDR3 contains 15 residues. Germline V lookup: CDR1 SGHRS, CDR2 YFSETQ. General study results and limits: Shared CD4/CD8 clonotypes were a small share, likely from convergent recombination. The secondary response was weaker, and its peak arrived faster, on day 5 versus 15. Clones that expanded after primary vaccination mostly reappeared after the booster (roughly 95% CD4, 88% CD8).

The material was PBMCs, obtained on the day of the first yellow fever vaccination. The clonotype was recovered from a young man who received the YFV17D yellow fever vaccine. This chain uses TRBV5-1 with TRBJ1-4; possible D gene TRBD1, 5 bases. The CDR3 loop is CATSQLGTKNEKLFF. The CDR3, as DNA: TGCGCCACCAGCCAGTTAGGGACCAAGAATGAAAAACTGTTTTTT.